The rows below give T cell receptor beta chains drawn from one sample of a study of breast tumors, draining lymph nodes, adjacent tissues. MiXCR was run by TCRdb on the multiplex PCR reads, yielding one entry per CDR3 protein. The data contain some 53,000 distinct CDR3 sequences, roughly 40% of them seen just once; the ten biggest clones take up roughly 10%. Material for sequencing was breast tumor tissue. These receptors were obtained from a female donor with breast cancer. Some clones in this sample may be carry-over from other donors' samples. Each CDR3 is given with its conserved first and last residue. The D gene is left open where the match is weak. Expanded clones are given a class, and other clones once, few, many or no size at all.

.,TRBV20-1,.,TRBJ1-3,CSASGGGGNTIYF,TGCAGTGCTAGTGGGGGGGGGGGAAACACCATATATTTT
few,TRBV6-5,.,TRBJ1-1,CASIKPDGRAEAFF,TGTGCCAGTATAAAGCCGGATGGCAGGGCTGAAGCTTTCTTT
many,TRBV13,TRBD2,TRBJ2-7,CASSSGQLAGGRSYEQYF,TGTGCCAGCAGCTCTGGACAGCTAGCGGGAGGGAGGTCCTACGAGCAGTACTTC
many,TRBV13,.,TRBJ2-7,CASSLSFSYEQYF,TGTGCCAGCAGCTTATCATTTTCCTACGAGCAGTACTTC
many,TRBV6-1,.,TRBJ1-2,CASSEEEDYGYTF,TGTGCCAGCAGTGAAGAGGAGGACTATGGCTACACCTTC
.,TRBV19,TRBD1,TRBJ2-7,CASSYPTGSSSYEQYF,TGTGCCAGTAGTTATCCGACAGGGTCCTCCTCCTACGAGCAGTACTTC
many,TRBV7-8,.,TRBJ2-1,CASSLEGTITHNEQFF,TGTGCCAGCAGCTTAGAAGGGACAATAACCCACAATGAGCAGTTCTTC
few,TRBV20-1,TRBD1,TRBJ2-7,CSAIRTGPAYEQYF,TGCAGTGCCATCAGGACAGGACCAGCCTACGAGCAGTACTTC
many,TRBV5-6,TRBD1,TRBJ1-2,CASSRDTGAHNYGYTF,TGTGCCAGCAGTCGGGATACAGGGGCCCATAACTATGGCTACACCTTC
.,TRBV20-1,TRBD1,TRBJ2-1,CSARGGTGNNEQFF,TGCAGTGCTAGAGGCGGGACAGGGAACAATGAGCAGTTCTTC
.,TRBV28,.,TRBJ2-3,CASSFRGYGTDTQYF,TGTGCCAGCAGTTTCAGGGGCTATGGCACAGATACGCAGTATTTT